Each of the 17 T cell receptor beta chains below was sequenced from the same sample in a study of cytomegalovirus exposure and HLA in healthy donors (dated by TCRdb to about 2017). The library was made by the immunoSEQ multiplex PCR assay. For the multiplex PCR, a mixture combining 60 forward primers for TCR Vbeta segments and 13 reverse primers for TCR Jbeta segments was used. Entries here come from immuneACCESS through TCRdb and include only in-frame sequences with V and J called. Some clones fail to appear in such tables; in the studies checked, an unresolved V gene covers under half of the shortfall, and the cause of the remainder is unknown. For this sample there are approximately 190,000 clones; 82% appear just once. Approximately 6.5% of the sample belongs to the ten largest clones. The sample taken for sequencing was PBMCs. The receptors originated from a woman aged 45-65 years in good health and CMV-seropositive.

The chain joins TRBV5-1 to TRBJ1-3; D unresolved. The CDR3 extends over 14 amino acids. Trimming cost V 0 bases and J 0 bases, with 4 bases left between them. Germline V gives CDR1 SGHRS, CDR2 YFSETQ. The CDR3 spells CASSLDNSGNTIYF. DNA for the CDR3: TGCGCCAGCAGCTTGGACAACTCTGGAAACACCATATATTTT.

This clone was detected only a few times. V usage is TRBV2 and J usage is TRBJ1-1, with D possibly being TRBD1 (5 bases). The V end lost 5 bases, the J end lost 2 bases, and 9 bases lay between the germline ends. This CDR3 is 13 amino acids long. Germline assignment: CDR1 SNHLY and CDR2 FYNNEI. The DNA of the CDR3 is TGTGCCAGCAGTTTCCAGGGAAACACTGAAGCTTTCTTT. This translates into CASSFQGNTEAFF.

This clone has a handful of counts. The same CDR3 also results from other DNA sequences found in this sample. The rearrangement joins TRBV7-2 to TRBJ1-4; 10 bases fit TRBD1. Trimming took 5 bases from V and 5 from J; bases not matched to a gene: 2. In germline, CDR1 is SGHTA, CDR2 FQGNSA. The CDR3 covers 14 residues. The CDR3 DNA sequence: TGTGCCAGCAGCGCGGGACAGGGGAATGAAAAACTGTTTTTT. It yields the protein CASSAGQGNEKLFF.

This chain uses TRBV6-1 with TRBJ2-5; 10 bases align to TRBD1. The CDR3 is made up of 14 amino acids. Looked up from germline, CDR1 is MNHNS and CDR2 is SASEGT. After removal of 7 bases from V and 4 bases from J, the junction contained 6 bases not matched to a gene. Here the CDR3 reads CASIGQGGGETQYF. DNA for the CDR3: TGTGCCAGCATTGGACAGGGGGGTGGAGAGACCCAGTACTTC.

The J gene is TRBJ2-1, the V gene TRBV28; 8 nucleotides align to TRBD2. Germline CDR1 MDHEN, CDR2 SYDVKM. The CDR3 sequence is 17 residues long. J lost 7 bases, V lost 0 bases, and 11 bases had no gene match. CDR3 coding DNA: TGTGCCAGCAGTTTATGGCGCGGGGGGATCGGGTCGAATGAGCAGTTCTTC. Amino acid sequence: CASSLWRGGIGSNEQFF. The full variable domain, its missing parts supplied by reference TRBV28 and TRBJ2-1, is DVKVTQSSRYLVKRTGEKVFLECVQDMDHENMFWYRQDPGLGLRLIYFSYDVKMKEKGDIPEGYSVSREKKERFSLILESASTNQTSMYLCASSLWRGGIGSNEQFFGPGTRLTVL.

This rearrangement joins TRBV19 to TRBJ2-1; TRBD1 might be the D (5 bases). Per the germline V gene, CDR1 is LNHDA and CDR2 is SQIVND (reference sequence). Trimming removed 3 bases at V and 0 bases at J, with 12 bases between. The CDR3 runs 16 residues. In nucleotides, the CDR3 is TGTGCCAGTAGTATCGTCTGGGGCTCCTCCTACAATGAGCAGTTCTTC. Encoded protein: CASSIVWGSSYNEQFF.

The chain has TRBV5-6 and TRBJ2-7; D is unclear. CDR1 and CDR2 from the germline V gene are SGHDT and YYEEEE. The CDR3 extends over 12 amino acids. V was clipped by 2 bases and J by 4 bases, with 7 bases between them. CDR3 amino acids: CASSFDKYEQYF. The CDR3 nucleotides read TGTGCCAGCAGCTTTGACAAATACGAGCAGTACTTC.

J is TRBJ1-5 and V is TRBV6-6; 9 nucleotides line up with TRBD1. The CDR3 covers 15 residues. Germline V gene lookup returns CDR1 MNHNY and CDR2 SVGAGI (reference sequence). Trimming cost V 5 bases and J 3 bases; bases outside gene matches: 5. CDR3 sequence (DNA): TGTGCCAGCAGTCGGGACAGGGCGGACAATCAGCCCCAGCATTTT. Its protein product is CASSRDRADNQPQHF.

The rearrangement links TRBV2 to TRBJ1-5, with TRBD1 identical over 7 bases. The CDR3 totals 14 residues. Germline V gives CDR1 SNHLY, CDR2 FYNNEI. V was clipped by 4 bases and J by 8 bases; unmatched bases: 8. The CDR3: CASSGPQGNEPQHF. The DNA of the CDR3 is TGTGCCAGCAGTGGACCACAGGGGAATGAGCCCCAGCATTTT.

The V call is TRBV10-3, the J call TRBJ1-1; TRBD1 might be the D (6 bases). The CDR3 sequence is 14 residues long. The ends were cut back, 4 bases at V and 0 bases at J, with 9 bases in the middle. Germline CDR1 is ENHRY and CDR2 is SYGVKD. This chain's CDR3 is CAISAGQMNTEAFF. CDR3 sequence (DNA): TGTGCCATCAGTGCCGGACAGATGAACACTGAAGCTTTCTTT.

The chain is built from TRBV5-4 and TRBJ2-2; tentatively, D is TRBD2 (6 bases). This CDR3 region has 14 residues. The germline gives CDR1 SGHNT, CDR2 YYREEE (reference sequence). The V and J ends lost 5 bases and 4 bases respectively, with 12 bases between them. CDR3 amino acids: CASRQDYLTGELFF. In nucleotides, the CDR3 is TGTGCCAGCAGGCAGGACTACCTCACCGGGGAGCTGTTTTTT.

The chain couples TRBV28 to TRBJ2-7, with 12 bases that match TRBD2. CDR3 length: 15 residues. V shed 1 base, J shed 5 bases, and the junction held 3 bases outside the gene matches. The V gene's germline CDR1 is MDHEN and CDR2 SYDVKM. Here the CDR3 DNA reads TGTGCCAGCAGTTTATTTAGGACTAGCGGGAACGAGCAGTACTTC. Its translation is CASSLFRTSGNEQYF.

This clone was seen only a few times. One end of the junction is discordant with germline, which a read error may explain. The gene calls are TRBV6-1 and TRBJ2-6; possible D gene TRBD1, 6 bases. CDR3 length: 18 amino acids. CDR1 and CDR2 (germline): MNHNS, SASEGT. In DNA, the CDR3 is TGTGCCAGCAGCGAATGGTTAACAGGGAGCTCTGGGGCCAATGTCCTGACTTTC. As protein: CASSEWLTGSSGANVLTF.

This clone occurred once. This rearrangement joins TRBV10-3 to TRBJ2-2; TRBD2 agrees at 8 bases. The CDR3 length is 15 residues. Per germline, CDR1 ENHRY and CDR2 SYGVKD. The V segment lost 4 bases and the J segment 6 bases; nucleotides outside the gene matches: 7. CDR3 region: CAISVGGARAGELFF. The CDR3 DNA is TGTGCCATCAGTGTCGGGGGGGCGCGAGCCGGGGAGCTGTTTTTT.

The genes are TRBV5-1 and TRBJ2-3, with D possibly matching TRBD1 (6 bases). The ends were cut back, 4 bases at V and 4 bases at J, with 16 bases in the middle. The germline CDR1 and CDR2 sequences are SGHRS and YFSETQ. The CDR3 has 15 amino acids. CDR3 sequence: CASSGTPSPSDTQYF. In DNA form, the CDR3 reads TGCGCCAGCAGCGGGACACCTTCGCCCTCAGATACGCAGTATTTT. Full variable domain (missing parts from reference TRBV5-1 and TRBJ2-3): KAGVTQTPRYLIKTRGQQVTLSCSPISGHRSVSWYQQTPGQGLQFLFEYFSETQRNKGNFPGRFSGRQFSNSRSEMNVSTLELGDSALYLCASSGTPSPSDTQYFGPGTRLTVL.

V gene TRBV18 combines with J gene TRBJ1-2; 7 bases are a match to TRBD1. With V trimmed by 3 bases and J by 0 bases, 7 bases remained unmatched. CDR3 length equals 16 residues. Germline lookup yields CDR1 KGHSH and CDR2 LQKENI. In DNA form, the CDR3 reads TGTGCCAGCTCACCGTTGACAGGGAGCACTAACTATGGCTACACCTTC. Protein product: CASSPLTGSTNYGYTF. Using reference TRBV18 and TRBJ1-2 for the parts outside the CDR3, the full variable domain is NAGVMQNPRHLVRRRGQEARLRCSPMKGHSHVYWYRQLPEEGLKFMVYLQKENIIDESGMPKERFSAEFPKEGPSILRIQQVVRGDSAAYFCASSPLTGSTNYGYTFGSGTRLTVV.

CDR3 loop: CASSYLTVMASNYGYTF. CDR3 coding DNA: TGTGCCAGCAGCTACCTGACAGTAATGGCCTCTAACTATGGCTACACCTTC. This chain connects TRBV21-1 to TRBJ1-2; TRBD1 reflects the table's D call only, with no check against the DNA. TRBV21-1 is given as a pseudogene. The CDR3 is made up of 17 amino acids.